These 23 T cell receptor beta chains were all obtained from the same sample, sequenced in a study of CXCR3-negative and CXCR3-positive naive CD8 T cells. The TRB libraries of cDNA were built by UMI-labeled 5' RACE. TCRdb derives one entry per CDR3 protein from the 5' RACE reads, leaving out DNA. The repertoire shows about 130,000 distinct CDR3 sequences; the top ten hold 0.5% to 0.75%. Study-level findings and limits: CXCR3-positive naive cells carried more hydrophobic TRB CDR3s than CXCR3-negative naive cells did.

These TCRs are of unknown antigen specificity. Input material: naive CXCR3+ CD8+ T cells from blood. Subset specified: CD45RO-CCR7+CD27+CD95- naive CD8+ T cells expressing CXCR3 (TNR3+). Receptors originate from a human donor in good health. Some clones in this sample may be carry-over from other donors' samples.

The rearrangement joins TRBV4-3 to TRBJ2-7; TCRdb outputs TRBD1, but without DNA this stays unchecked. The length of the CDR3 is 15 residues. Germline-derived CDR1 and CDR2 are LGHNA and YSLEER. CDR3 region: CASSQEYPAWGEQYF.

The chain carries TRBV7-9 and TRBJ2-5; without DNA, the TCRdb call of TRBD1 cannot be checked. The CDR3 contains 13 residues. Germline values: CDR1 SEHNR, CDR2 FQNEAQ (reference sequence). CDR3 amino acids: CASSFKGRETQYF.

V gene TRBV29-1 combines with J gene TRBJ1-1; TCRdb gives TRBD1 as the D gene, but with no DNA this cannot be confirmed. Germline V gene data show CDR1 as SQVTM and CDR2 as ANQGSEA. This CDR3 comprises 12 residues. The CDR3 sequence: CSVPTGGTEAFF.

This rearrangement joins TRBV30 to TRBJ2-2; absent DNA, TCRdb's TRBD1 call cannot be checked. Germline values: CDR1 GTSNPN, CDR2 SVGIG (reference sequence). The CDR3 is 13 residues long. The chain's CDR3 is CARGVTNTGELFF. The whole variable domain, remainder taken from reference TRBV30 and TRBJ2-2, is SQTIHQWPATLVQPVGSPLSLECTVEGTSNPNLYWYRQAAGRGLQLLFYSVGIGQISSEVPQNLSASRPQDRQFILSSKKLLLSDSGFYLCARGVTNTGELFFGEGSRLTVL.

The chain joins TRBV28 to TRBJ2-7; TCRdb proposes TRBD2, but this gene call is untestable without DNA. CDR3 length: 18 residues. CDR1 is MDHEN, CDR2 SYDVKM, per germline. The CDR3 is CASSGVLRPSGGASKQYF.

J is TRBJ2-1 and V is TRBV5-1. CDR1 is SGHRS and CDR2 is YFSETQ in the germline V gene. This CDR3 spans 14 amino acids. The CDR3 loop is CASSLGPIYNEQFF.

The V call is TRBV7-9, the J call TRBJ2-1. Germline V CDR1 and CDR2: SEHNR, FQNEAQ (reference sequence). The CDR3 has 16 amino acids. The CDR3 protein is CASSLEYGGSHNEQFF.

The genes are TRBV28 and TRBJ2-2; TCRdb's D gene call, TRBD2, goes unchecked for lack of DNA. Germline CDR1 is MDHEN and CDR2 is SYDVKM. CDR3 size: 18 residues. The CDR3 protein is CASSFRVSGGPNTGELFF. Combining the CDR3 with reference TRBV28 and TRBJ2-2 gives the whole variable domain DVKVTQSSRYLVKRTGEKVFLECVQDMDHENMFWYRQDPGLGLRLIYFSYDVKMKEKGDIPEGYSVSREKKERFSLILESASTNQTSMYLCASSFRVSGGPNTGELFFGEGSRLTVL.

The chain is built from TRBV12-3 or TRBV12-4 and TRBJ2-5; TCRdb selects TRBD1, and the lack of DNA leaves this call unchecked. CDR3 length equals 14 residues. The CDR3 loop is CASSFTDRGETQYF.

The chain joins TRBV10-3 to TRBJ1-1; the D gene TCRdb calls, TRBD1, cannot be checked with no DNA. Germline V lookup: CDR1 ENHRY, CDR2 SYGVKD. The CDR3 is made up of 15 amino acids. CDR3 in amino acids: CAISELNLRQVEAFF.

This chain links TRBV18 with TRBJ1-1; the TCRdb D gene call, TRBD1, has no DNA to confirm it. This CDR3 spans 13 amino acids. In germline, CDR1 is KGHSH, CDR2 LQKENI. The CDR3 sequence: CPSSPDPGTEAFF.

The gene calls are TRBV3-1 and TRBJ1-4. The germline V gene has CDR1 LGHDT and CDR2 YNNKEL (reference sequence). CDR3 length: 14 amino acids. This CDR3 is CASSQESANEKLFF.

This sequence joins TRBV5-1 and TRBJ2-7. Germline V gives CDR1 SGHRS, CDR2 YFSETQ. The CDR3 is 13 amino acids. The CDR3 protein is CASSLTADYEQYF.

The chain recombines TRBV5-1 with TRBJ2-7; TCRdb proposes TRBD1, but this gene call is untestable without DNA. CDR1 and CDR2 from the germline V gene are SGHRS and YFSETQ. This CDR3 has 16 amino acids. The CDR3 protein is CASSPPGQGALYEQYF.

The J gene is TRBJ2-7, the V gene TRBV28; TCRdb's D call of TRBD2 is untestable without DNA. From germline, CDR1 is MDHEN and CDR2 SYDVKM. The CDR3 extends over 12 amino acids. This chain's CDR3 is CASSIIAGEQYF.

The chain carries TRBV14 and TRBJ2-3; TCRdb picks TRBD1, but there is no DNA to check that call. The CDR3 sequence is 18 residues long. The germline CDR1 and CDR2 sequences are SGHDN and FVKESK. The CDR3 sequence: CASSQDGYGADRRYTQYF.

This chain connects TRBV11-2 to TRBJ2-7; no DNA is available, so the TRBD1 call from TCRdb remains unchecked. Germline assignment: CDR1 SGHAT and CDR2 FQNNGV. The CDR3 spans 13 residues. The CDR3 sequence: CASSLGGGYEQYF.

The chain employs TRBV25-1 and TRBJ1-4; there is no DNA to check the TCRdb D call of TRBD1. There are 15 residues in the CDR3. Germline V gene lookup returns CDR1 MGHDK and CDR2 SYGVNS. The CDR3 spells CASSGRRMGDEKLFF. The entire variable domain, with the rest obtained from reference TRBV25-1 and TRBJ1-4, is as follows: EADIYQTPRYLVIGTGKKITLECSQTMGHDKMYWYQQDPGMELHLIHYSYGVNSTEKGDLSSESTVSRIRTEHFPLTLESARPSHTSQYLCASSGRRMGDEKLFFGSGTQLSVL.

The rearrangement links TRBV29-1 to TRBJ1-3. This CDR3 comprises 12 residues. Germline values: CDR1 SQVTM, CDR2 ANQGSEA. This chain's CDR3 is CSVEAGGNTIYF.

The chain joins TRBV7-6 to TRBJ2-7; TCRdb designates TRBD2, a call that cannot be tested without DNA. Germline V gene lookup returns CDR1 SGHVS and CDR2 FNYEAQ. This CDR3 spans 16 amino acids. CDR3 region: CASSLGNSGALYEQYF. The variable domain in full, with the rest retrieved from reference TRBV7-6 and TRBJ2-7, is GAGVSQSPRYKVTKRGQDVALRCDPISGHVSLYWYRQALGQGPEFLTYFNYEAQQDKSGLPNDRFSAERPEGSISTLTIQRTEQRDSAMYRCASSLGNSGALYEQYFGPGTRLTVT.

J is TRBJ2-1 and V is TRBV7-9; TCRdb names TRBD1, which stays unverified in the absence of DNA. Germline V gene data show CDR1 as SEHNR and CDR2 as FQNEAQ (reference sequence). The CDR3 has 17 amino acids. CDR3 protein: CASSLPREQGGYNEQFF.

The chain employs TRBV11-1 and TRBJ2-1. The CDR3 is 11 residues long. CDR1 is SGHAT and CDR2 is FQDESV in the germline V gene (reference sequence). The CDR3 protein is CASSFGYEQFF.

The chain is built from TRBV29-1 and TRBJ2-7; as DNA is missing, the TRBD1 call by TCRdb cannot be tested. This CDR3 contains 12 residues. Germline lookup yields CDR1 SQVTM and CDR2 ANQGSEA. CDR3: CSGRDISYEQYF.